This is a list of T cell receptor beta chains from one sample in a study of somatic mutations in cytotoxic T cells in rheumatoid arthritis. Produced via immunoSEQ multiplex PCR; TCRdb's table is partial and in-frame only. Of some 29,000 clones listed, around 87% were seen once; the top ten hold about a tenth. Sequences were obtained from CD8+ T cells sorted from blood. The receptor set was obtained from an adult with rheumatoid arthritis. The CDR3 runs from the conserved cysteine through the conserved F or W. The D gene is left open where the match is weak. Not all rows give a size; the values are once, few, many and, for expanded clones, a class.

d_call	cdr3_length	v_call	j_call	clone_size	cdr3_aa	cdr3_nt
.	14	TRBV5-4	TRBJ2-1	.	CASSLEGPDDEQFF	TGTGCCAGCAGCTTGGAGGGGCCAGACGATGAGCAGTTCTTC
.	13	TRBV10-3	TRBJ2-1	.	CAIWGGGIDEQFF	TGTGCCATCTGGGGCGGCGGGATAGATGAGCAGTTCTTC
.	11	TRBV30	TRBJ2-1	.	CAWSVSHEQFF	TGTGCCTGGAGTGTATCCCATGAGCAGTTCTTC
TRBD2	15	TRBV7-9	TRBJ2-1	.	CAGQGGGRAVDEQFF	TGTGCCGGACAAGGGGGCGGGAGGGCCGTCGATGAGCAGTTCTTC
TRBD1	15	TRBV5-6	TRBJ1-4	.	CASSYSPGGREKLFF	TGTGCCAGCAGCTATTCTCCAGGGGGTCGGGAAAAACTGTTTTTT
TRBD1	15	TRBV6-5	TRBJ1-1	.	CASTDRAQGYTEAFF	TGTGCCAGCACCGACAGGGCTCAGGGGTACACTGAAGCTTTCTTT
TRBD2	16	TRBV27	TRBJ2-7	.	CASSFLGTSRSYEQYF	TGTGCCAGCAGTTTCCTCGGGACTAGCCGTTCCTACGAGCAGTACTTC
TRBD1	15	TRBV19	TRBJ1-2	.	CASSSPGQGHYGYTF	TGTGCCAGTAGTTCTCCGGGACAGGGGCACTATGGCTACACCTTC
.	14	TRBV2	TRBJ1-5	.	CASNPTGSEQPQHF	TGTGCCAGCAACCCTACAGGGTCAGAGCAGCCCCAGCATTTT
.	15	TRBV7-9	TRBJ2-1	once	CASSLAGTSYNEQFF	TGTGCCAGCAGCTTAGCGGGGACCTCCTACAATGAGCAGTTCTTC
.	14	TRBV5-1	TRBJ2-7	.	CASSLARETYEQYF	TGCGCCAGCAGCTTGGCACGGGAAACCTACGAGCAGTACTTC
TRBD2	14	TRBV7-2	TRBJ2-1	.	CASSFGGGWDEQFF	TGTGCCAGCAGCTTCGGCGGGGGGTGGGATGAGCAGTTCTTC
TRBD1	14	TRBV2	TRBJ2-7	.	CASSEGTGVYEQYF	TGTGCCAGCAGTGAAGGGACAGGGGTCTACGAGCAGTACTTC
.	13	TRBV6-5	TRBJ2-1	.	CASSRDDYNEQFF	TGTGCCAGCAGTCGGGACGACTACAATGAGCAGTTCTTC
TRBD2	16	TRBV11-3	TRBJ2-7	.	CASSDRVTSGLSEQYF	TGTGCCAGCAGCGACAGGGTAACTAGCGGGCTGAGCGAGCAGTACTTC
TRBD2	16	TRBV5-6	TRBJ2-1	.	CASIRLAGGPINEQFF	TGTGCCAGCATCAGACTAGCGGGGGGGCCTATCAATGAGCAGTTCTTC
.	12	TRBV7-9	TRBJ2-1	.	CASSLGNNEQFF	TGTGCCAGCAGCTTAGGTAACAATGAGCAGTTCTTC
TRBD2	15	TRBV4-1	TRBJ2-3	.	CASSHSSGATDTQYF	TGCGCCAGCAGCCATAGTAGCGGGGCCACAGATACGCAGTATTTT
TRBD1	15	TRBV5-1	TRBJ2-7	.	CASSLAGAGGYEQYF	TGCGCCAGCAGCTTGGCCGGGGCAGGGGGATACGAGCAGTACTTC
TRBD1	16	TRBV6-1	TRBJ1-2	once	CASSAGTGSVYYGYTF	TGTGCCAGCAGTGCCGGGACAGGGTCTGTTTATTATGGCTACACCTTC
TRBD1	14	TRBV6-1	TRBJ1-2	.	CASSEWQGAFGYTF	TGTGCCAGCAGTGAATGGCAGGGGGCGTTCGGCTACACCTTC
TRBD1	15	TRBV4-3	TRBJ1-4	.	CASSPLDRDNEKLFF	TGCGCCAGCAGCCCTTTAGACAGGGATAATGAAAAACTGTTTTTT
.	13	TRBV10-3	TRBJ2-7	.	CAISEGGEYEQYF	TGTGCCATCAGTGAGGGCGGAGAATACGAGCAGTACTTC
TRBD1	14	TRBV7-9	TRBJ1-5	few	CASSSGTVNQPQHF	TGTGCCAGCAGCTCCGGGACAGTCAATCAGCCCCAGCATTTT
.	12	TRBV7-9	TRBJ1-2	.	CASSFGDWGYTF	TGTGCCAGCAGCTTTGGGGATTGGGGCTACACCTTC
.	16	TRBV2	TRBJ2-3	.	CASSEKGTRPGDTQYF	TGTGCCAGCAGTGAGAAAGGGACACGCCCTGGAGATACGCAGTATTTT
.	14	TRBV4-1	TRBJ2-7	.	CASSQIQGDYEQYF	TGCGCCAGCAGCCAAATTCAGGGAGATTACGAGCAGTACTTC
.	14	TRBV5-4	TRBJ2-6	.	CASSLIGGANVLTF	TGTGCCAGCAGCTTAATCGGGGGGGCCAACGTCCTGACTTTC
.	15	TRBV6-6	TRBJ2-7	.	CASSYVVRSSYEQYF	TGTGCCAGCAGTTACGTTGTTAGGAGCTCCTACGAGCAGTACTTC
.	20	TRBV2	TRBJ1-1	.	CASSEPAGRGFNGVNTEAFF	TGTGCCAGCAGTGAACCGGCGGGGAGGGGATTCAACGGTGTGAACACTGAAGCTTTCTTT
TRBD2	15	TRBV4-1	TRBJ2-3	.	CASMAGVVSTDTQYF	TGCGCCAGCATGGCGGGGGTGGTTAGCACAGATACGCAGTATTTT
.	14	TRBV18	TRBJ2-2	.	CASSPRRDTGELFF	TGTGCCAGCTCACCTCGTAGGGACACCGGGGAGCTGTTTTTT
.	13	TRBV27	TRBJ1-5	once	CASSWTDNQPQHF	TGTGCCAGCAGTTGGACAGACAATCAGCCCCAGCATTTT
.	13	TRBV19	TRBJ2-2	.	CASSIRETGELFF	TGTGCCAGTAGTATTCGGGAGACCGGGGAGCTGTTTTTT
TRBD1	13	TRBV5-6	TRBJ1-1	.	CASIRTGNTEAFF	TGTGCCAGCATTCGGACAGGGAACACTGAAGCTTTCTTT
TRBD2	17	TRBV28	TRBJ2-1	.	CASSPKTSGGLHNEQFF	TGTGCCAGCAGCCCTAAGACTAGCGGGGGCCTACACAATGAGCAGTTCTTC
.	12	TRBV9	TRBJ2-2	.	CASSSNTGELFF	TGTGCCAGCAGCTCAAACACCGGGGAGCTGTTTTTT
.	14	TRBV6-5	TRBJ1-2	.	CASSPVRADYGYTF	TGTGCCAGCAGCCCCGTTAGGGCGGACTATGGCTACACCTTC
.	15	TRBV30	TRBJ2-2	.	CAWSPQRNAGGELFF	TGTGCCTGGAGTCCTCAAAGGAATGCTGGCGGGGAGCTGTTTTTT
.	16	TRBV11-2	TRBJ2-3	.	CASSPAGDINTDTQYF	TGTGCCAGCAGCCCCGCTGGGGATATAAACACAGATACGCAGTATTTT
.	15	TRBV11-3	TRBJ2-2	once	CASSARTSNTGELFF	TGTGCCAGCAGCGCCCGGACATCGAACACCGGGGAGCTGTTTTTT
.	16	TRBV27	TRBJ1-5	.	CASSLSWGEANQPQHF	TGTGCCAGCAGTTTATCTTGGGGTGAGGCCAATCAGCCCCAGCATTTT
.	14	TRBV10-2	TRBJ2-1	.	CASSMRLAYNEQFF	TGCGCCAGCAGTATGAGACTGGCCTACAATGAGCAGTTCTTC
.	13	TRBV19	TRBJ2-7	.	CASSYDTSYEQYF	TGTGCCAGTAGTTATGACACCTCCTACGAGCAGTACTTC
.	17	TRBV11-2	TRBJ2-2	.	CASRWVTGTSNLGELFF	TGTGCCAGCAGATGGGTTACCGGGACCTCCAATCTCGGGGAGCTGTTTTTT
.	14	TRBV29-1	TRBJ1-1	.	CSVAPRAVDTEAFF	TGCAGCGTGGCCCCGAGGGCGGTGGACACTGAAGCTTTCTTT
TRBD1	17	TRBV29-1	TRBJ1-3	.	CSVDGGQGASRRNTIYF	TGCAGCGTTGATGGGGGACAGGGGGCGTCTCGAAGAAACACCATATATTTT
.	13	TRBV11-1	TRBJ2-7	.	CASSLITRGEQYF	TGTGCCAGCAGCTTGATCACCCGGGGCGAGCAGTACTTC
.	14	TRBV15	TRBJ1-5	.	CATSMPDGDQPQHF	TGTGCCACCAGCATGCCCGACGGTGATCAGCCCCAGCATTTT
TRBD2	15	TRBV4-1	TRBJ2-7	.	CASSQELAGVYEQYF	TGCGCCAGCAGCCAAGAACTAGCGGGAGTCTACGAGCAGTACTTC
TRBD1	13	TRBV11-2	TRBJ1-1	.	CASRSGGGTEAFF	TGTGCCAGCAGATCAGGGGGGGGCACTGAAGCTTTCTTT
TRBD2	16	TRBV5-1	TRBJ2-5	.	CASSLRVAGVQETQYF	TGCGCCAGCAGCTTGAGAGTAGCGGGGGTACAAGAGACCCAGTACTTC
.	15	TRBV6-5	TRBJ1-1	.	CASSHTGPVNTEAFF	TGTGCCAGCAGTCATACCGGGCCGGTTAACACTGAAGCTTTCTTT